Shown below are 24 T cell receptor beta chains from a single sample sequenced in a study of CD8 T cells in ankylosing spondylitis. MiXCR, run by TCRdb on the 5' RACE reads, gives a single entry per CDR3 protein. The profile shows approximately 190,000 distinct CDR3 sequences, roughly 13% of them singletons. The sequencing input was blood, either unsorted or a sorted T cell fraction (not recorded which). The receptors come from a female donor with ankylosing spondylitis or in good health (not recorded which).

This clonotype appeared many times. The CDR3 protein is CASSVAVDQPQHF. The CDR3 DNA is TGTGCCAGCAGTGTGGCAGTAGATCAGCCCCAGCATTTT. This chain uses TRBV25-1 with TRBJ1-5; the D is unclear. V was shortened by 4 bases and J by 5 bases, with 9 bases between the two germline ends. CDR3 length: 13 amino acids. CDR1 and CDR2 from the germline V gene are MGHDK and SYGVNS.

The chain carries TRBV7-9 and TRBJ1-6, with TRBD1 as a possible D gene (6 bases). Trimming shortened V by 5 bases and J by 0 bases, and 14 bases separated the two germline ends. Germline V gene sequence: CDR1 SEHNR, CDR2 FQNEAQ (reference sequence). The CDR3 has 17 residues. The CDR3 bases are TGTGCCAGCAGCGTCCGGGACACGAGCTCCTATAATTCACCCCTCCACTTT. Its protein is CASSVRDTSSYNSPLHF.

The chain links TRBV20-1 to TRBJ2-7; D assignment may be TRBD1 or TRBD2 (5 bases each). CDR1 DFQATT and CDR2 SNEGSKA come from the germline V gene (reference sequence). Trimming cost V 1 base and J 4 bases, with 14 bases left between them. This CDR3 has 14 amino acids. As DNA, the CDR3 is TGCAGTGCTAGAGTGGGGCAGTCGGGATACGAGCAGTACTTC. It codes for CSARVGQSGYEQYF.

This clonotype was found a few times. V is TRBV6-1 and J is TRBJ2-2; perhaps TRBD1 as D (7 bases). Trimming removed 2 bases at V and 5 bases at J, with 12 bases between. Germline V lookup: CDR1 MNHNS, CDR2 SASEGT. This CDR3 region has 15 residues. CDR3 sequence (DNA): TGTGCCAGCAGTGAATGGCAGGGGGGTACCGGGGAGCTGTTTTTT. This encodes CASSEWQGGTGELFF.

This clonotype was detected ten times or more. This rearrangement joins TRBV12-3 or TRBV12-4 to TRBJ1-5, with D uncertain. V lost 7 bases and J 0 bases, leaving 13 bases between the germline ends. The CDR3 extends over 15 amino acids. In DNA form, the CDR3 reads TGTGCCAGCACCATGTCGATTTTTAGCAATCAGCCCCAGCATTTT. This translates into CASTMSIFSNQPQHF.

This chain connects TRBV7-6 to TRBJ2-1; TRBD2 matches 13 bases. This CDR3 comprises 15 residues. Germline V CDR1 and CDR2: SGHVS, FNYEAQ. Unmatched junction bases numbered 6, after V lost 4 bases and J lost 9 bases. CDR3 DNA sequence: TGTGCCAGCAGCTACACTAGCGGGAGGGTTCCTGAGCAGTTCTTC. Translating it yields CASSYTSGRVPEQFF.

This clonotype came up many times. The chain uses TRBV11-2 and TRBJ2-2, with 8 bases matching TRBD2. This CDR3 region has 15 residues. V shed 5 bases, J shed 0 bases, and the junction held 2 bases outside the gene matches. Germline V gene lookup returns CDR1 SGHAT and CDR2 FQNNGV. The CDR3 sequence: CASSRGLANTGELFF. CDR3 coding DNA: TGTGCCAGCAGCCGGGGACTAGCGAACACCGGGGAGCTGTTTTTT. Filled out from reference TRBV11-2 and TRBJ2-2, the complete variable domain reads EAGVAQSPRYKIIEKRQSVAFWCNPISGHATLYWYQQILGQGPKLLIQFQNNGVVDDSQLPKDRFSAERLKGVDSTLKIQPAKLEDSAVYLCASSRGLANTGELFFGEGSRLTVL.

This clonotype has at least ten counts. V gene TRBV3-1 combines with J gene TRBJ2-1, with D possibly TRBD2 on 6 matching bases. The CDR3 is 15 amino acids. The germline CDR1 and CDR2 sequences are LGHDT and YNNKEL (reference sequence). Trimming pared 5 bases from V and 0 bases from J, leaving 11 bases between. Here the CDR3 reads CASSEQEGSYNEQFF. The CDR3 region has the DNA TGTGCCAGCAGCGAGCAGGAGGGCTCCTACAATGAGCAGTTCTTC.

This clonotype has ten or more counts. The chain carries TRBV29-1 and TRBJ2-3; D assignment may be TRBD1 or TRBD2 (5 bases each). Trimming took off 8 bases at V and 1 base at J, with 10 bases between the two ends. Germline lookup yields CDR1 SQVTM and CDR2 ANQGSEA. This CDR3 has 12 amino acids. Here the CDR3 reads CSIRGGTDTQYF. The CDR3 coding sequence is TGCAGCATCCGGGGCGGCACAGATACGCAGTATTTT.

This clonotype was counted at least ten times. The J gene is TRBJ2-1, the V gene TRBV20-1; 10 bases agree with TRBD2. Unmatched junction bases numbered 12, after V lost 6 bases and J lost 7 bases. Per germline, CDR1 DFQATT and CDR2 SNEGSKA (reference sequence). CDR3 length equals 15 residues. CDR3 nucleotide sequence: TGCAGTGCGGTACCACTAGCGGGAAGGGAGAATGAGCAGTTCTTC. Its protein product is CSAVPLAGRENEQFF.

This clonotype was seen only a few times. The chain couples TRBV7-9 to TRBJ2-5, with D maybe TRBD1 (5 bases). There are 17 residues in the CDR3. Trimming pared 5 bases from V and 5 bases from J, leaving 24 bases between. Germline CDR1 is SEHNR and CDR2 is FQNEAQ (reference sequence). The CDR3 here is CASSPTKRVAQAETQYF. CDR3 nucleotides: TGTGCCAGCAGCCCCACCAAGAGAGTAGCACAGGCGGAGACCCAGTACTTC.

This clonotype was seen many times. The gene calls are TRBV9 and TRBJ1-3, with no clear D. CDR3 length equals 17 residues. The V gene's germline CDR1 is SGDLS and CDR2 YYNGEE. Trimming left V 3 bases short and J 0 bases short, with 16 bases between. In DNA, the CDR3 is TGTGCCAGCAGCGCCGACGGCGAACGGTACTCTGGAAACACCATATATTTT. This encodes CASSADGERYSGNTIYF.

This clonotype was seen more than once but under ten times. The genes are TRBV19 and TRBJ2-2; 7 bases line up with TRBD2. CDR3 length: 14 amino acids. CDR1 and CDR2 from the germline V gene are LNHDA and SQIVND (reference sequence). V lost 6 bases, J lost 3 bases, and 4 bases stayed unmatched. CDR3 sequence: CASRTSVDTGELFF. The CDR3 DNA follows: TGTGCCAGTAGAACTAGCGTCGACACCGGGGAGCTGTTTTTT.

This clonotype has a count of ten or more. The chain employs TRBV20-1 and TRBJ1-2; D is uncertain. The CDR3 length is 13 residues. In germline, CDR1 is DFQATT, CDR2 SNEGSKA (reference sequence). Trimming cost V 2 bases and J 0 bases, with 7 bases left between them. The CDR3 reads CSARMRTNYGYTF. CDR3 DNA: TGCAGTGCTAGAATGCGGACTAACTATGGCTACACCTTC.

CDR3 sequence (DNA): TGTGCCAGCAGCCCAGGCGACGGGAGCAGAACTAGCACAGATACGCAGTATTTT. This translates into CASSPGDGSRTSTDTQYF. The chain combines TRBV11-1 with TRBJ2-3, with a tentative D call TRBD2 (6 bases). Trimming removed 5 bases from V and 0 bases from J, with 21 bases in between. CDR3 length equals 18 residues. Germline lookup yields CDR1 SGHAT and CDR2 FQDESV (reference sequence).

This clonotype came up many times. CDR3 protein: CASTPGLYNEQFF. The CDR3 nucleotides read TGTGCCAGCACCCCGGGACTTTACAATGAGCAGTTCTTC. The rearrangement uses TRBV6-6 and TRBJ2-1; tentative D call: TRBD2 (6 bases). The V and J ends lost 7 bases and 4 bases respectively, with 11 bases between them. CDR1 and CDR2 from the germline V gene are MNHNY and SVGAGI (reference sequence). The CDR3 sequence is 13 residues long.

CDR3 DNA sequence: TGCAGTGCTAGAGACAGGTCGGAACCTTCAGAGCGGCCTTTAGATACGCAGTATTTT. Translated, it gives CSARDRSEPSERPLDTQYF. This sequence joins TRBV20-1 and TRBJ2-3; D may be TRBD2 (5 bases). This CDR3 is 19 amino acids long. The ends were cut back, 0 bases at V and 5 bases at J, with 27 bases in the middle. From germline, CDR1 is DFQATT and CDR2 SNEGSKA (reference sequence).

The chain joins TRBV7-8 to TRBJ1-2; D is uncertain. Trimming took off 2 bases at V and 2 bases at J, with 6 bases between the two ends. This CDR3 comprises 13 residues. Germline CDR1 SGHVS, CDR2 FQNEAQ. The CDR3 sequence: CASSLSSNYGYTF. DNA for the CDR3: TGTGCCAGCAGCTTAAGCTCCAACTATGGCTACACCTTC.

The chain employs TRBV6-1 and TRBJ2-2, with 8 bases identical to TRBD2. This CDR3 has 15 residues. CDR1 is MNHNS and CDR2 is SASEGT in the germline V gene. Trimming took 4 bases from V and 3 from J; bases not matched to a gene: 4. For the CDR3, the DNA is TGTGCCAGCAGTGGCTGGCGGGAGGACACCGGGGAGCTGTTTTTT. This translates into CASSGWREDTGELFF.

At least ten counts were recorded for this clonotype. V and J are TRBV5-1 and TRBJ1-1; D is ambiguous. Per germline, CDR1 SGHRS and CDR2 YFSETQ. The CDR3 contains 14 residues. The V end was cut by 2 bases, the J end by 1 base, with 9 bases between. The CDR3 loop is CASSLRTGNTEAFF. The CDR3 nucleotides are TGCGCCAGCAGCTTAAGGACGGGGAACACTGAAGCTTTCTTT.

This clonotype was seen at least ten times. The J gene is TRBJ2-1, the V gene TRBV20-1, with no clear D. This CDR3 spans 17 amino acids. Trimming stripped 1 base from V and 3 bases from J, with 19 bases between. Germline assignment: CDR1 DFQATT and CDR2 SNEGSKA (reference sequence). The DNA of the CDR3 is TGCAGTGCTAGAGGTTCTTGGTCTAAAACCAACTACAATGAGCAGTTCTTC. This encodes CSARGSWSKTNYNEQFF.

This clonotype was counted ten times or more. V is TRBV20-1 and J is TRBJ2-6, with TRBD1 identical over 7 bases. After removal of 5 bases from V and 3 bases from J, the junction contained 7 bases not matched to a gene. From germline, CDR1 is DFQATT and CDR2 SNEGSKA (reference sequence). CDR3 length: 15 amino acids. CDR3 sequence reads: CSAQPRGLGANVLTF. CDR3 sequence (DNA): TGCAGTGCTCAACCAAGGGGGCTTGGGGCCAACGTCCTGACTTTC.

This clonotype turned up a few times. This could be a read error, since a much larger clone is one nucleotide away. The V call is TRBV7-9, the J call TRBJ2-7; D is perhaps TRBD2 (5 bases). This CDR3 contains 14 residues. Germline lookup yields CDR1 SEHNR and CDR2 FQNEAQ (reference sequence). V shed 1 base and J shed 0 bases, with 7 bases lying between them. CDR3 residues: CASSLVRDSYEQYF. The DNA for the CDR3 is TGTGCCAGCAGCTTAGTCCGGGACTCCTACGAGCAGTACTTC.

This clonotype was found a few times. This chain connects TRBV20-1 to TRBJ2-1; TRBD2 matches at 8 bases. Looked up from germline, CDR1 is DFQATT and CDR2 is SNEGSKA (reference sequence). V trimming: 6 bases; J trimming: 4 bases; junction bases outside the gene matches: 8. The CDR3 covers 14 residues. The CDR3 is CSASRTSPYNEQFF. DNA for the CDR3: TGCAGTGCGAGCCGGACTAGCCCTTACAATGAGCAGTTCTTC.